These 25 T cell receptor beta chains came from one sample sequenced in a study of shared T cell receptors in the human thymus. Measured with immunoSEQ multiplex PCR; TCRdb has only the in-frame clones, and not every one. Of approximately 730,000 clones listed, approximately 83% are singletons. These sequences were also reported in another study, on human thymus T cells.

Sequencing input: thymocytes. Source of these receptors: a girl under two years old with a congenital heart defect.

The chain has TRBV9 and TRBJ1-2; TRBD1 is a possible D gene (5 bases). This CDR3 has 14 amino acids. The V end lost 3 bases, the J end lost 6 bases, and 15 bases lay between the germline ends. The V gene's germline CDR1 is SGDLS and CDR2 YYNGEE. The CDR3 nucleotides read TGTGCCAGCAGCGGCTCCGACGGGGGGAATGGCTACACCTTC. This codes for CASSGSDGGNGYTF.

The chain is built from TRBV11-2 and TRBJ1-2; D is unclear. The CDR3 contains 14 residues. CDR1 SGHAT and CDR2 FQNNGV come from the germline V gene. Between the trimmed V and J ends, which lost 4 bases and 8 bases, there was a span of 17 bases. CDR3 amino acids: CASSSYSGVGGYTF. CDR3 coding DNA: TGTGCCAGCAGCTCCTACTCCGGCGTCGGGGGCTACACCTTC.

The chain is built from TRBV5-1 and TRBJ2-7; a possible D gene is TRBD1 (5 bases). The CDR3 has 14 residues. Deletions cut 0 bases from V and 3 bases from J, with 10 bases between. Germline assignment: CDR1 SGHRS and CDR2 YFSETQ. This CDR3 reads CASSLVAGIYEQYF. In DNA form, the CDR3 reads TGCGCCAGCAGCTTGGTTGCAGGGATCTACGAGCAGTACTTC.

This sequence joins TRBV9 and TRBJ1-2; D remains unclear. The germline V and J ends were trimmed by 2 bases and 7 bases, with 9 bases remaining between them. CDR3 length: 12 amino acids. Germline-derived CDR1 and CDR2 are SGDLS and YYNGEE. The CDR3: CASSVPTVGYTF. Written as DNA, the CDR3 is TGTGCCAGCAGCGTTCCGACTGTTGGCTACACCTTC.

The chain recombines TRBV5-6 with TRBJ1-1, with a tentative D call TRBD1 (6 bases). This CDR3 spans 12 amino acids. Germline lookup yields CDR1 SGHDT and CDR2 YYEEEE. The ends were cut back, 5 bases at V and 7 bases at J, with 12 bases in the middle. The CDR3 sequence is CASRSGADEAFF. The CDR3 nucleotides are TGTGCCAGCAGGTCAGGGGCGGATGAAGCTTTCTTT. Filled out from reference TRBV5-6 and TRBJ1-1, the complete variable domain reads DAGVTQSPTHLIKTRGQQVTLRCSPKSGHDTVSWYQQALGQGPQFIFQYYEEEERQRGNFPDRFSGHQFPNYSSELNVNALLLGDSALYLCASRSGADEAFFGQGTRLTVV.

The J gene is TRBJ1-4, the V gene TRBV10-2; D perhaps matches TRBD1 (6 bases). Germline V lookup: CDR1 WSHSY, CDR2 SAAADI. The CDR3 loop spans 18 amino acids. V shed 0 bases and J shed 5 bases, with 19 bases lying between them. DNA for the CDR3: TGCGCCAGCAGTGAGTCGATCTGGCGCAGGGGCGAAAATGAAAAACTGTTTTTT. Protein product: CASSESIWRRGENEKLFF.

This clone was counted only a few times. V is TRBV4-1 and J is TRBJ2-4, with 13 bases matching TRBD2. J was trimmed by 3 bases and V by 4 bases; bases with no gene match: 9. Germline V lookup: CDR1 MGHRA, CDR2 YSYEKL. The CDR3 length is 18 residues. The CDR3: CASSRTSGGALGKNIQYF. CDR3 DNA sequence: TGCGCCAGCAGCCGGACTAGCGGGGGTGCTTTGGGCAAAAACATTCAGTACTTC.

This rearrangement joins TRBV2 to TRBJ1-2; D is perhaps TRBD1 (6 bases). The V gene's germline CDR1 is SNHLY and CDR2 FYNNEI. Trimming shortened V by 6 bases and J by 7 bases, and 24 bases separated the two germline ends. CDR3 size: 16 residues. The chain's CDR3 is CASSSPRGQQRGGYTF. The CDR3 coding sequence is TGTGCCAGCAGCTCCCCCAGGGGCCAACAACGGGGTGGCTACACCTTC.

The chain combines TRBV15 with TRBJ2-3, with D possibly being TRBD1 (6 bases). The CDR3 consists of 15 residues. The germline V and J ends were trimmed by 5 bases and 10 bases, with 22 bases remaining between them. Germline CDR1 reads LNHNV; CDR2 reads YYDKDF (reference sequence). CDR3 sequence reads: CATSVYRVWVDPQYF. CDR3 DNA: TGTGCCACCAGCGTCTACAGGGTGTGGGTTGATCCGCAGTATTTT.

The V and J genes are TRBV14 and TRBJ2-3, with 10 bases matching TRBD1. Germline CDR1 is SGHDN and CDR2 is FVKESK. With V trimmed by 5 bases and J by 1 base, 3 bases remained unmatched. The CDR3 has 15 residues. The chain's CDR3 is CASSFGTGGTDTQYF. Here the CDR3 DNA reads TGTGCCAGCAGCTTCGGGACAGGGGGCACAGATACGCAGTATTTT. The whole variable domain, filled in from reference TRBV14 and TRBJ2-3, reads EAGVTQFPSHSVIEKGQTVTLRCDPISGHDNLYWYRRVMGKEIKFLLHFVKESKQDESGMPNNRFLAERTGGTYSTLKVQPAELEDSGVYFCASSFGTGGTDTQYFGPGTRLTVL.

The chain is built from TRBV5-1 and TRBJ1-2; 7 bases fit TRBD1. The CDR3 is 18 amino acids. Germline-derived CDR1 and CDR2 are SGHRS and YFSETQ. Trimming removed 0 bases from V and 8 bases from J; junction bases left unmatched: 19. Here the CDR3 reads CASSLAEGGARYGTGYTF. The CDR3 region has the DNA TGCGCCAGCAGCTTGGCCGAAGGGGGCGCGAGGTACGGTACGGGCTACACCTTC.

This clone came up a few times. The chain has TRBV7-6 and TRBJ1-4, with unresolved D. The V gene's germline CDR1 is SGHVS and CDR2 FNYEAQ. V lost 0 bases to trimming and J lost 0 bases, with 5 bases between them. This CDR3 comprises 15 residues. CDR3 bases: TGTGCCAGCAGCTTAGCGGGAGCAACTAATGAAAAACTGTTTTTT. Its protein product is CASSLAGATNEKLFF.

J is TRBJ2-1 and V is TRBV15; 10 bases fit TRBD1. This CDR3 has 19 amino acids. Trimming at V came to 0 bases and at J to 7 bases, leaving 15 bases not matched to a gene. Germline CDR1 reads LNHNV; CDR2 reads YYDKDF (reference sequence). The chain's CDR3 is CATSRDKGVDRGRENEQFF. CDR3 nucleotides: TGTGCCACCAGCAGAGATAAGGGGGTAGACAGGGGGCGCGAGAATGAGCAGTTCTTC.

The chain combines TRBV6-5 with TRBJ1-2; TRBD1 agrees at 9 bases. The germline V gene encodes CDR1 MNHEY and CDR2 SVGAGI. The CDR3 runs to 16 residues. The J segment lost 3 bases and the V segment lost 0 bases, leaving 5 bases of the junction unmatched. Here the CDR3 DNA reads TGTGCCAGCAGTTACTCCCCGGGACAGGGACACTATGGCTACACCTTC. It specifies CASSYSPGQGHYGYTF.

The CDR3 nucleotides are TGTGCCAGCAGCCAAGATGGGACTAGCGGGGATTATAGCGTCACAGATACGCAGTATTTT. Its translation: CASSQDGTSGDYSVTDTQYF. The V and J genes are TRBV4-2 and TRBJ2-3; 13 bases line up with TRBD2. The germline gives CDR1 LGHNA, CDR2 YNFKEQ. This CDR3 has 20 amino acids. Trimming at V came to 0 bases and at J to 2 bases, leaving 11 bases not matched to a gene.

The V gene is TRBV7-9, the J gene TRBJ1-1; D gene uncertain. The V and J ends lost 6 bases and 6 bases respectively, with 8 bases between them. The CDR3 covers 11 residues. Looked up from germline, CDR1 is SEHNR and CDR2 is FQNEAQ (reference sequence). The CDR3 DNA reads TGTGCCAGCAGAAAAACTGCTGAAGCTTTCTTT. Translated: CASRKTAEAFF. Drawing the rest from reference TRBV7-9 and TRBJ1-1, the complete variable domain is DTGVSQNPRHKITKRGQNVTFRCDPISEHNRLYWYRQTLGQGPEFLTYFQNEAQLEKSRLLSDRFSAERPKGSFSTLEIQRTEQGDSAMYLCASRKTAEAFFGQGTRLTVV.

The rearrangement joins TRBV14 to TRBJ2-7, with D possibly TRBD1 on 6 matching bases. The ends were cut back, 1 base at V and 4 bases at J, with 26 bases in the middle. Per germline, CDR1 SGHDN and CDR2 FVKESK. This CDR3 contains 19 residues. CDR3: CASSQGTPDSRFRAYEQYF. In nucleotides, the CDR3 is TGTGCCAGCAGCCAAGGGACCCCGGACAGCCGCTTCCGGGCTTACGAGCAGTACTTC.

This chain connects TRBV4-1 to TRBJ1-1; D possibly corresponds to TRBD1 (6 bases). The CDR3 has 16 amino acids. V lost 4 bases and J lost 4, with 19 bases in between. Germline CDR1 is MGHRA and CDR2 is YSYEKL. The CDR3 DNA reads TGCGCCAGCAGCCTCGGGACAATTGCCCGGAGCACTGAAGCTTTCTTT. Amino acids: CASSLGTIARSTEAFF.

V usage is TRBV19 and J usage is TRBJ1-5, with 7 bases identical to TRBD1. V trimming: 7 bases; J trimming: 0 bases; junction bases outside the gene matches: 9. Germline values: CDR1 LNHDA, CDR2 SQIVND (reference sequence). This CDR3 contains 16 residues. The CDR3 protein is CASTGDSPYSNQPQHF. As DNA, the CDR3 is TGTGCCAGTACCGGGGACAGCCCCTATAGCAATCAGCCCCAGCATTTT.

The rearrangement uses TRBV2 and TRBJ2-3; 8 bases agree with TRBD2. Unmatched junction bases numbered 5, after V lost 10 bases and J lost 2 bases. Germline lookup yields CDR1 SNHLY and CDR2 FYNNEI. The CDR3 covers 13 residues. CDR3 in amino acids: CANAGGATDTQYF. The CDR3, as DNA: TGTGCCAACGCGGGGGGAGCCACAGATACGCAGTATTTT.

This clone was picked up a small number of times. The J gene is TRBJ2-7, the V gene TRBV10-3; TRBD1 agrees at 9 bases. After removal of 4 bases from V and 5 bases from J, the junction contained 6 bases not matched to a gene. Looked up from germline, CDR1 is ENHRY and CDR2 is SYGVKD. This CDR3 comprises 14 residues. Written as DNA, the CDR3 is TGTGCCATCAGTGGGGGGACAGGGAGCCACGAGCAGTACTTC. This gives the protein CAISGGTGSHEQYF.

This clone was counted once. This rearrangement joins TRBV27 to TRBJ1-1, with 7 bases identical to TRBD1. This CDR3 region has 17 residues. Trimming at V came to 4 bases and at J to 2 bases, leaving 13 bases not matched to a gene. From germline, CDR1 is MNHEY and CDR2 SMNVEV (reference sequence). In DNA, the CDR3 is TGTGCCAGCAGTTCCCACCGGGACAGAGGTATTAACACTGAAGCTTTCTTT. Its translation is CASSSHRDRGINTEAFF.

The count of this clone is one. The CDR3 reads CASSGTGESNQPQHF. DNA of the CDR3: TGTGCCAGCAGCGGGACAGGGGAAAGCAATCAGCCCCAGCATTTT. The V gene is TRBV5-8, the J gene TRBJ1-5; 10 nucleotides match TRBD1. With V trimmed by 4 bases and J by 1 base, 2 bases remained unmatched. Germline assignment: CDR1 SGHTS and CDR2 YDEGEE. The CDR3 runs to 15 residues.

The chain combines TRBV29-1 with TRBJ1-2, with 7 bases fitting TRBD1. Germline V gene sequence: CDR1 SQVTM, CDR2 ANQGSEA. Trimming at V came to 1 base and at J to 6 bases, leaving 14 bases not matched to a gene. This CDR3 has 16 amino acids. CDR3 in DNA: TGCAGCGTTGAAGTCCCGGGACAGACCCCATCAAATGGCTACACCTTC. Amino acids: CSVEVPGQTPSNGYTF.

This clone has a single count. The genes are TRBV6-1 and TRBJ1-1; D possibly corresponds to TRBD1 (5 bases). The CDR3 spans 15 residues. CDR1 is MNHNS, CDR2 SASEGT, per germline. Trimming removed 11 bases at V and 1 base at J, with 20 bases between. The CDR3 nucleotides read TGTGCCCTCGCCCGATTCAGGACAAAGAACACTGAAGCTTTCTTT. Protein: CALARFRTKNTEAFF.